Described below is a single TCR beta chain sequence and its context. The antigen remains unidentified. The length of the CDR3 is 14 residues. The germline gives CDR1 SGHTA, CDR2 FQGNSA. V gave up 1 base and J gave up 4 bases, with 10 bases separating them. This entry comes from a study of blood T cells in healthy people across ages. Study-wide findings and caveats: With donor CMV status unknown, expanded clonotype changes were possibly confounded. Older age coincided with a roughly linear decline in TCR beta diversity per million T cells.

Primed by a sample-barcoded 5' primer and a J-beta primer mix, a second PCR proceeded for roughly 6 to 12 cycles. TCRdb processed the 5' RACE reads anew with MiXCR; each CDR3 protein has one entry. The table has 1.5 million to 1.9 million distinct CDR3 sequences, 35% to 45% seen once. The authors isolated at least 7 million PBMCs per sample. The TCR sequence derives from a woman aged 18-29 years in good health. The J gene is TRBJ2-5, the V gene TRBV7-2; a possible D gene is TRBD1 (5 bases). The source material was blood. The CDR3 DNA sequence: TGTGCCAGCAGCTTAGACCAGGGTGCAGAGACCCAGTACTTC. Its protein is CASSLDQGAETQYF.